The 16 T cell receptor beta chains below were found in one sample sequenced in a study of T-cell reconstitution after alpha-beta-depleted transplantation in children. TCRbeta library construction was performed incorporating unique molecular identifiers. Each CDR3 protein gets one entry after TCRdb re-called the PCR reads with MiXCR. The sample lists 500,000 to 600,000 distinct CDR3 sequences; 25% to 30% were seen once. The sequenced sample was PBMCs, obtained before TCRalphabeta/CD19-depleted stem cell transplant. These receptors were obtained from a boy under three years old with Wiskott-Aldrich syndrome, due to receive a stem cell transplant.

This clonotype was seen a handful of times. The V call is TRBV5-1, the J call TRBJ2-5; 7 positions agree with TRBD1. The CDR3 length is 16 residues. Germline V gene lookup returns CDR1 SGHRS and CDR2 YFSETQ. V lost 1 base, J lost 1 base, and 7 bases stayed unmatched. CDR3 sequence (DNA): TGCGCCAGCAGCTTGTACCGGACAGGAGGCCAAGAGACCCAGTACTTC. Amino acid sequence: CASSLYRTGGQETQYF.

This clonotype was seen only a few times. The J gene is TRBJ2-1, the V gene TRBV10-3; 7 bases match TRBD1. CDR3 length: 16 residues. The ends lost 4 bases at V and 4 bases at J; junction bases unmatched: 10. Germline V gene lookup returns CDR1 ENHRY and CDR2 SYGVKD. The CDR3, as DNA: TGTGCCATCAGTGGTAGGGCCAGGGGGATATACAATGAGCAGTTCTTC. Its protein is CAISGRARGIYNEQFF.

The chain couples TRBV18 to TRBJ2-5; 7 bases are a match to TRBD1. Germline V lookup: CDR1 KGHSH, CDR2 LQKENI. V dropped 1 base and J dropped 4; count of bases not matched to a gene: 6. The CDR3 totals 15 residues. The CDR3 is CASSPRQGMGETQYF. The CDR3 DNA is TGTGCCAGCTCACCACGACAGGGCATGGGAGAGACCCAGTACTTC.

This clonotype was counted only a few times. The chain carries TRBV29-1 and TRBJ1-2; D is perhaps TRBD1 (5 bases). V was shortened by 4 bases and J by 4 bases, with 10 bases between the two germline ends. This CDR3 spans 12 amino acids. Germline V lookup: CDR1 SQVTM, CDR2 ANQGSEA. In nucleotides, the CDR3 is TGCAGCGTTGCGGCGGACATCTATGGCTACACCTTC. It encodes CSVAADIYGYTF. Full variable domain (rest looked up from reference TRBV29-1 and TRBJ1-2): SAVISQKPSRDICQRGTSLTIQCQVDSQVTMMFWYRQQPGQSLTLIATANQGSEATYESGFVIDKFPISRPNLTFSTLTVSNMSPEDSSIYLCSVAADIYGYTFGSGTRLTVV.

This clonotype was detected only a few times. This chain links TRBV5-1 with TRBJ2-1; possible D gene TRBD2, 6 bases. The V end lost 6 bases, the J end lost 1 base, and 11 bases lay between the germline ends. The CDR3 spans 14 residues. Germline V lookup: CDR1 SGHRS, CDR2 YFSETQ. As DNA, the CDR3 is TGCGCCAGCACGGGAGACCCGTCCTACAATGAGCAGTTCTTC. Protein sequence: CASTGDPSYNEQFF.

This clonotype occurred a few times. As DNA, the CDR3 is TGCAGTGCTAGCAATTTGGAAGGTGTTTGGGAGCAGTACTTC. It translates to CSASNLEGVWEQYF. The chain has TRBV20-1 and TRBJ2-7; D gene uncertain. CDR3 length equals 14 residues. The germline gives CDR1 DFQATT, CDR2 SNEGSKA (reference sequence). V dropped 3 bases and J dropped 7 bases, with 19 bases sitting between them.

In nucleotides, the CDR3 is TGCAATGCCAGAAGGACCTACGAGCAGTACTTC. This gives the protein CNARRTYEQYF. The V gene is TRBV20-1, the J gene TRBJ2-7; D ambiguous. Germline CDR1 and CDR2: DFQATT and SNEGSKA (reference sequence). The CDR3 totals 11 residues.

This clonotype was counted only a few times. The V call is TRBV6-2 or TRBV6-3, the J call TRBJ1-4, with no clear D. V shed 6 bases and J shed 8 bases, with 22 bases lying between them. CDR3 length equals 16 residues. The V gene's germline CDR1 is MNHEY and CDR2 SVGEGT. CDR3 in amino acids: CASRSPDSMVGEKLFF. The CDR3 coding sequence is TGTGCCAGCAGATCACCCGATTCAATGGTCGGAGAAAAACTGTTTTTT.

This clonotype was observed a few times. CDR3 nucleotide sequence: TGTGCCACCAGTGATTCTCAAATAAACTCCTACAATGAGCAGTTCTTC. This codes for CATSDSQINSYNEQFF. The chain couples TRBV24-1 to TRBJ2-1; D call uncertain. CDR1 and CDR2 from the germline V gene are KGHDR and SFDVKD. The CDR3 covers 16 residues. The germline V and J ends were trimmed by 2 bases and 0 bases, with 10 bases remaining between them.

V and J are TRBV27 and TRBJ2-3, with D unresolved. Germline CDR1 MNHEY, CDR2 SMNVEV (reference sequence). The CDR3 totals 16 residues. Trimming left V 2 bases short and J 3 bases short, with 15 bases between. CDR3 sequence reads: CASSLNGRFRTDTQYF. The CDR3 nucleotides read TGTGCCAGCAGTTTAAACGGGCGGTTCAGGACAGATACGCAGTATTTT.

This clonotype has more than one count but fewer than ten. This chain uses TRBV29-1 with TRBJ2-4, with D hard to call. The CDR3 consists of 16 residues. Germline V gene data show CDR1 as SQVTM and CDR2 as ANQGSEA. Trimming cost V 0 bases and J 5 bases, with 17 bases left between them. CDR3 loop: CSVEDPRTPGQNIQYF. The CDR3 bases are TGCAGCGTTGAAGATCCGCGGACCCCGGGCCAAAACATTCAGTACTTC.

This chain links TRBV5-1 with TRBJ2-3; the D gene is possibly TRBD2 (6 bases). The CDR3 contains 17 residues. V was pared by 0 bases and J by 1 base, with 15 bases between. Germline V CDR1 and CDR2: SGHRS, YFSETQ. The CDR3 spells CASSLDPGGAGTDTQYF. The CDR3, as DNA: TGCGCCAGCAGCTTGGACCCTGGCGGGGCGGGCACAGATACGCAGTATTTT.

The chain joins TRBV7-6 to TRBJ2-7; D not certain. Looked up from germline, CDR1 is SGHVS and CDR2 is FNYEAQ. V shed 3 bases and J shed 3 bases, with 6 bases lying between them. This CDR3 contains 12 residues. Here the CDR3 DNA reads TGTGCCAGCAGCTTGACACGCTACGAGCAGTACTTC. Its protein product is CASSLTRYEQYF.

The chain recombines TRBV3-1 with TRBJ2-1, with D possibly being TRBD2 (5 bases). From germline, CDR1 is LGHDT and CDR2 YNNKEL (reference sequence). The V gene lost 3 bases and the J gene lost 10 bases, with 13 bases spanning the gap. This CDR3 spans 13 amino acids. CDR3: CASSQAALAEQFF. In nucleotides, the CDR3 is TGTGCCAGCAGCCAGGCAGCCCTAGCAGAGCAGTTCTTC.

This clonotype was counted a few times. The rearrangement uses TRBV20-1 and TRBJ1-4; maybe TRBD1 (5 bases). CDR1 and CDR2 from the germline V gene are DFQATT and SNEGSKA (reference sequence). V shed 0 bases and J shed 2 bases, with 16 bases lying between them. The CDR3 covers 17 residues. The CDR3 loop is CSARDRRARRTNEKLFF. CDR3 bases: TGCAGTGCTAGAGATCGCAGGGCTCGTCGGACTAATGAAAAACTGTTTTTT.

This clonotype was seen a handful of times. The chain is built from TRBV6-1 and TRBJ2-7, with 10 bases fitting TRBD2. V dropped 5 bases and J dropped 0; count of bases not matched to a gene: 7. CDR3 size: 16 residues. Germline V CDR1 and CDR2: MNHNS, SASEGT. The CDR3 DNA sequence: TGTGCCAGCAGTAGGCTAGCGGGAGACCTCTCCTACGAGCAGTACTTC. Translation gives CASSRLAGDLSYEQYF.